The 11 T cell receptor beta chains below come from one sample, sequenced in a study of blood T cell repertoires in COVID-19. Assay: immunoSEQ multiplex PCR; the TCRdb copy retains only in-frame clones and omits some. The profile shows around 310,000 clones, roughly 89% of them singletons. Sequenced material: peripheral blood. These receptor sequences come from a woman between 35 and 50 years old with COVID-19, enrolled during active disease.

The rearrangement joins TRBV15 to TRBJ2-3, with a possible D match to TRBD2 (5 bases). Trimming took 1 base from V and 0 from J, leaving 8 bases between them. CDR1 and CDR2 from the germline V gene are LNHNV and YYDKDF (reference sequence). The CDR3 consists of 15 residues. For the CDR3, the DNA is TGTGCCACCAGCAGAGGGCGGGCCAGCACAGATACGCAGTATTTT. Protein product: CATSRGRASTDTQYF.

The V gene is TRBV6-2 or TRBV6-3, the J gene TRBJ2-1, with TRBD2 matching over 10 bases. Germline CDR1 and CDR2: MNHEY and SVGEGT. CDR3 length: 15 amino acids. Trimming cost V 5 bases and J 3 bases; bases outside gene matches: 4. The CDR3 DNA is TGTGCCAGCAGTACCGGACTAGCGGTCTACAATGAGCAGTTCTTC. Encoded protein: CASSTGLAVYNEQFF.

CDR3 protein: CASSLMLWAGYTF. In DNA, the CDR3 is TGTGCCAGCAGTTTAATGTTATGGGCTGGCTACACCTTC. V and J are TRBV12-3 or TRBV12-4 and TRBJ1-2; D remains unclear. Trimming removed 2 bases from V and 7 bases from J, with 11 bases in between. This CDR3 is 13 amino acids long.

A single count supports this clone. This sequence joins TRBV5-4 and TRBJ1-2; D gene uncertain. With 0 bases removed from V and 3 bases from J, the gap between germline ends came to 6 bases. The CDR3 length is 13 residues. The germline gives CDR1 SGHNT, CDR2 YYREEE (reference sequence). This CDR3 reads CASSLVIDYGYTF. The CDR3 DNA sequence: TGTGCCAGCAGCTTGGTTATCGACTATGGCTACACCTTC.

As DNA, the CDR3 is TGTGCCAGCAGCAACATCACAGCTGAAGCTTTCTTT. Its protein is CASSNITAEAFF. The chain uses TRBV7-9 and TRBJ1-1; D not certain. Trimming took 5 bases from V and 6 from J, leaving 10 bases between them. The CDR3 sequence is 12 residues long. CDR1 is SEHNR, CDR2 FQNEAQ, per germline (reference sequence).

This chain connects TRBV5-1 to TRBJ1-2; tentative D call: TRBD1 (6 bases). Germline V CDR1 and CDR2: SGHRS, YFSETQ. CDR3 length equals 13 residues. The V and J ends lost 6 bases and 6 bases respectively, with 15 bases between them. The CDR3, as DNA: TGCGCCAGCACCTTTCAGGGGAACAATGGCTACACCTTC. Its translation: CASTFQGNNGYTF.

This clone was seen more than once but under ten times. The CDR3 loop reads CASSTWDRVYGYTF. The CDR3 bases are TGTGCCAGCAGTACATGGGACAGGGTCTATGGCTACACCTTC. The V call is TRBV6-5, the J call TRBJ1-2; TRBD1 matches 9 bases. The CDR3 length is 14 residues. The germline gives CDR1 MNHEY, CDR2 SVGAGI. V was pared by 5 bases and J by 4 bases, with 5 bases of the junction left unmatched.

The V call is TRBV27, the J call TRBJ1-3; 9 bases align to TRBD1. J was trimmed by 6 bases and V by 4 bases; bases with no gene match: 10. The CDR3 contains 16 residues. Germline assignment: CDR1 MNHEY and CDR2 SMNVEV (reference sequence). CDR3 amino acids: CASSSYGTGRKNTIYF. For the CDR3, the DNA is TGTGCCAGCAGTTCGTACGGGACAGGGCGGAAAAACACCATATATTTT.

The rearrangement uses TRBV4-2 and TRBJ1-1; a weak D match, TRBD1 (6 bases). The CDR3 has 15 residues. V lost 4 bases to trimming and J lost 1 base, with 13 bases between them. Per germline, CDR1 LGHNA and CDR2 YNFKEQ. In DNA form, the CDR3 reads TGTGCCAGCAGCCCGAGGGGGGGCGAGAACACTGAAGCTTTCTTT. Protein: CASSPRGGENTEAFF.

The chain couples TRBV3-1 (or the pseudogene TRBV3-2) to TRBJ2-4; 12 bases fit TRBD1. This CDR3 is built from 18 residues. After removal of 1 base from V and 6 bases from J, the junction contained 10 bases not matched to a gene. Germline V lookup: CDR1 LGHDT, CDR2 YNNKEL (reference sequence). As DNA, the CDR3 is TGTGCCAGCAGCCAAGGGGTCGGGACAGGGGGCGAGTTAAACATTCAGTACTTC. This translates into CASSQGVGTGGELNIQYF.

V and J are TRBV7-6 and TRBJ2-1; D uncertain. The V gene lost 2 bases and the J gene lost 6 bases, with 20 bases spanning the gap. Germline assignment: CDR1 SGHVS and CDR2 FNYEAQ. This CDR3 is 17 amino acids long. CDR3 amino acids: CASSLSFGQALLNEQFF. The DNA of the CDR3 is TGTGCCAGCAGCTTAAGTTTTGGCCAGGCGCTCCTCAATGAGCAGTTCTTC.